This T cell receptor beta chain was profiled in a study of a mutant IDH1 vaccine in newly diagnosed glioma. Time point of the sample: baseline, week 1 (first vaccination visit). Treatment noted: pre-vaccination baseline after standard-of-care therapy. The repertoire was sequenced with immunoSEQ multiplex PCR; TCRdb's copy has only in-frame clones and lacks some. The data hold some 56,000 clones, with 75% to 95% observed a single time. The CDR3 has 14 amino acids. Looked up from germline, CDR1 is LGHNA and CDR2 is YSLEER. The gene calls are TRBV4-3 and TRBJ2-5; no reliable D call. The end of the DNA fits TRBJ2-7 better, so the J call may be wrong. This receptor was identified in a man aged 45-60 years with glioma. Sequenced material: PBMCs, taken from a glioma patient treated with radiotherapy, temozolomide or both. The DNA for the CDR3 is TGCGCCAGCAGCCCGGAATGGTTATCCTACGAGCAGTACTTC. It translates to CASSPEWLSYEQYF.